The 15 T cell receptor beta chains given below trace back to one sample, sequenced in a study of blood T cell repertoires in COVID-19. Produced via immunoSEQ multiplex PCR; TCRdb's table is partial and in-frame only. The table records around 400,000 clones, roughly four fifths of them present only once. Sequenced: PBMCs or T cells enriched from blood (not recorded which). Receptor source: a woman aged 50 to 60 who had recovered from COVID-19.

CDR3 sequence: CASSYRARESGNTIYF. For the CDR3, the DNA is TGTGCCAGCAGTTACAGGGCGAGGGAATCTGGAAACACCATATATTTT. This chain joins TRBV6-6 and TRBJ1-3; D is undetermined. CDR1 MNHNY and CDR2 SVGAGI come from the germline V gene (reference sequence). This CDR3 region has 16 residues. The V gene lost 2 bases and the J gene lost 1 base, with 12 bases spanning the gap.

For the CDR3, the DNA is TGTGCCAGCAGCTTAGCGGGGCGGGGGGGCTTAAGCTCCTACAATGAGCAGTTCTTC. Protein sequence: CASSLAGRGGLSSYNEQFF. The J gene is TRBJ2-1, the V gene TRBV7-6; 9 bases map to TRBD2. Germline V CDR1 and CDR2: SGHVS, FNYEAQ. The junction had 9 bases not matched to a gene; V was cut back by 0 bases and J by 0 bases. The CDR3 totals 19 residues.

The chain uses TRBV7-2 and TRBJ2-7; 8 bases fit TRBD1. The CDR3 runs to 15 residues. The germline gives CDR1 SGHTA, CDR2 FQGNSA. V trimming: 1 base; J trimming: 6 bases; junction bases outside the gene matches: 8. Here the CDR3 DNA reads TGTGCCAGCAGCTTAGGACGACAGGGGACCAGCGAGCAGTACTTC. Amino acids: CASSLGRQGTSEQYF.

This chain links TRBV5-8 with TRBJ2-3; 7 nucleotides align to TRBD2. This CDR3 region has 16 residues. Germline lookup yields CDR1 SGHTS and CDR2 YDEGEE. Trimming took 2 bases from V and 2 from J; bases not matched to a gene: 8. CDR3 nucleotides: TGTGCCAGCAGCTTCGGGGAGGGGTCTTACACAGATACGCAGTATTTT. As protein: CASSFGEGSYTDTQYF.

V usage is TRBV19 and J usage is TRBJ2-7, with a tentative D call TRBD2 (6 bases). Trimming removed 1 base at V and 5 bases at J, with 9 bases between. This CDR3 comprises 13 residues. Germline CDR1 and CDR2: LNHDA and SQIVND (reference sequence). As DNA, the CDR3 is TGTGCCAGTAGTATAGGGGGCGGGGACGAGCAGTACTTC. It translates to CASSIGGGDEQYF.

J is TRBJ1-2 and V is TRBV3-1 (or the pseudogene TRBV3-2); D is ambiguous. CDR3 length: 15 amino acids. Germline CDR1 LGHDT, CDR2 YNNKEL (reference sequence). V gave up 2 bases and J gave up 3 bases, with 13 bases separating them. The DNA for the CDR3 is TGTGCCAGCAGCCAATTAGTGAACAGCTACTATGGCTACACCTTC. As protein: CASSQLVNSYYGYTF.

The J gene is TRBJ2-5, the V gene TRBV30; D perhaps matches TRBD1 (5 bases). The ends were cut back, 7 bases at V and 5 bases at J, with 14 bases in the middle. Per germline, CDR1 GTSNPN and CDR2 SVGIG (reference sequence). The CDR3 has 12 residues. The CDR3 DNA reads TGTGCCTACCAGGGTTGGCGGGAGACCCAGTACTTC. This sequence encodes CAYQGWRETQYF.

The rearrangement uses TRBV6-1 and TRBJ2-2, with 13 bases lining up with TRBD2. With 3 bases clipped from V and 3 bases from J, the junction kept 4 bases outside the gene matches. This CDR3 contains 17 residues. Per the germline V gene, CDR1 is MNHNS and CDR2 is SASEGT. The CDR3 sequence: CASSDGLAGVYTGELFF. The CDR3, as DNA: TGTGCCAGCAGTGACGGACTAGCGGGAGTATACACCGGGGAGCTGTTTTTT.

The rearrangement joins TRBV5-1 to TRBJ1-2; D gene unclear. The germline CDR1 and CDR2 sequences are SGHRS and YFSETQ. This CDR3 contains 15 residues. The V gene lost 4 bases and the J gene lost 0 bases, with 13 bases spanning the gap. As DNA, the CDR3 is TGCGCCAGCAGCAGCCAACGTGGAGCTAACTATGGCTACACCTTC. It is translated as CASSSQRGANYGYTF.

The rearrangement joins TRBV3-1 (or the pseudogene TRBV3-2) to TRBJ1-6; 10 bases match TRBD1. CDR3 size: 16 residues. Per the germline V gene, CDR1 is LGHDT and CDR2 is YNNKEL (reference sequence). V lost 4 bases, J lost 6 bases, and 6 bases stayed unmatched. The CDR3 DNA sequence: TGTGCCAGCAGCCTAAGCCGGACAGGGGGTAATTCACCCCTCCACTTT. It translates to CASSLSRTGGNSPLHF.

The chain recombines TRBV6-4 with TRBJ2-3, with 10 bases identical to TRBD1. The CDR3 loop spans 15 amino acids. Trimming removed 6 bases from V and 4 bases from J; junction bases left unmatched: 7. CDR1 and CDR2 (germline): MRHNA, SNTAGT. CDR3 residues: CASSDRDRGSDTQYF. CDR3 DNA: TGTGCCAGCAGCGATCGGGACAGGGGTTCAGATACGCAGTATTTT.

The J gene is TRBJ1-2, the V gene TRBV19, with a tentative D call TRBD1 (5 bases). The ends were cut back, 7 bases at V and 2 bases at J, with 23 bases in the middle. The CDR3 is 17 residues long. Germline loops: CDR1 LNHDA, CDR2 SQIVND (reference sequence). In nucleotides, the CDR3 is TGTGCCAGTACCCCCGGGGGGGAACCGCTAAAAAACTATGGCTACACCTTC. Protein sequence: CASTPGGEPLKNYGYTF.

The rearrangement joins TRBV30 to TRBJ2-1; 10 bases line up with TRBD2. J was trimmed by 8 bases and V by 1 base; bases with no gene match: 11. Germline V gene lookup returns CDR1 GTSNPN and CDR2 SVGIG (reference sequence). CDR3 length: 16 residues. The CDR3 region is CAWSGGGTSVFYEQFF. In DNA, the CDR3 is TGTGCCTGGAGTGGGGGCGGGACTAGCGTCTTCTATGAGCAGTTCTTC.

The CDR3 spells CASSSGRSPLAKNIQYF. CDR3 nucleotides: TGTGCCAGCAGTTCAGGGCGTTCTCCGTTAGCCAAAAACATTCAGTACTTC. The V call is TRBV7-8, the J call TRBJ2-4, with TRBD1 as a possible D gene (5 bases). CDR1 and CDR2 from the germline V gene are SGHVS and FQNEAQ. The ends were cut back, 6 bases at V and 0 bases at J, with 18 bases in the middle. The CDR3 loop spans 17 amino acids.

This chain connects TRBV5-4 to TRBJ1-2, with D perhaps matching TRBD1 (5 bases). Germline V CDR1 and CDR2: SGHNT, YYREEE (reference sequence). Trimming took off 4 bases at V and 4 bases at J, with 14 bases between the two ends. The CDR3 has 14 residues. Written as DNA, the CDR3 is TGTGCCAGCAGCCCCTGGGGCGCGGTCTATGGCTACACCTTC. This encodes CASSPWGAVYGYTF. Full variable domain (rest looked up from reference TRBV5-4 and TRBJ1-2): ETGVTQSPTHLIKTRGQQVTLRCSSQSGHNTVSWYQQALGQGPQFIFQYYREEENGRGNFPPRFSGLQFPNYSSELNVNALELDDSALYLCASSPWGAVYGYTFGSGTRLTVV.